One and the same sample provided the 30 T cell receptor beta chains below, sequenced in a study of T-cell reconstitution after alpha-beta-depleted transplantation in children. Unique molecular identifiers featured in how the TCRbeta library was prepared. TCRdb passed the PCR reads through MiXCR, listing each CDR3 protein once. The data show hundreds of thousands of distinct CDR3 sequences, around a sixth seen once. Material: PBMCs from the stem cell graft donor, obtained from the stem cell graft. The source is a human donor who donated a stem cell graft to a child with acute myeloid leukemia.

This rearrangement joins TRBV3-1 to TRBJ2-3, with D unresolved. The CDR3 consists of 12 residues. The V end was cut by 2 bases, the J end by 6 bases, with 6 bases between. Germline loops: CDR1 LGHDT, CDR2 YNNKEL (reference sequence). The CDR3 sequence is CASSQLRDTQYF. The DNA of the CDR3 is TGTGCCAGCAGCCAACTTAGGGATACGCAGTATTTT.

The chain is built from TRBV7-2 and TRBJ2-7, with 7 bases that match TRBD2. CDR1 SGHTA and CDR2 FQGNSA come from the germline V gene. The CDR3 has 16 amino acids. V dropped 5 bases and J dropped 0; count of bases not matched to a gene: 10. CDR3 loop: CASSPLASGSSYEQYF. The CDR3 DNA is TGTGCCAGCAGCCCCCTCGCTAGCGGCAGCTCCTACGAGCAGTACTTC.

The chain recombines TRBV5-4 with TRBJ2-3; D unresolved. The V gene lost 2 bases and the J gene lost 1 base, with 11 bases spanning the gap. The V gene's germline CDR1 is SGHNT and CDR2 YYREEE (reference sequence). This CDR3 spans 15 amino acids. The DNA of the CDR3 is TGTGCCAGCAGCTTTGAGCCCGAGGGCACAGATACGCAGTATTTT. Amino acid sequence: CASSFEPEGTDTQYF.

At least ten counts were recorded for this clonotype. The CDR3 nucleotides are TGCAGTGCAATGGACAGGGGGTCTGGAAACACCATATATTTT. Translating it yields CSAMDRGSGNTIYF. This chain connects TRBV20-1 to TRBJ1-3, with TRBD1 matching 10 bases. This CDR3 contains 14 residues. Germline assignment: CDR1 DFQATT and CDR2 SNEGSKA (reference sequence). V lost 6 bases to trimming and J lost 1 base; unmatched junction nucleotides: 3.

On this clonotype: This may be a read error, as it is one base from a much larger clone. This chain joins TRBV5-1 and TRBJ2-7, with D unclear. The CDR3 has 13 amino acids. Germline V gene lookup returns CDR1 SGHRS and CDR2 YFSETQ. DNA for the CDR3: TGCGCCAGCAGCTTGGACGGAGCCTACGAGCAGCACGTC. Protein product: CASSLDGAYEQHV.

The V call is TRBV29-1, the J call TRBJ2-2, with 10 bases lining up with TRBD1. J gave up 5 bases and V 7 bases, and 1 base lay outside the gene matches. There are 12 residues in the CDR3. CDR1 is SQVTM, CDR2 ANQGSEA, per germline. The CDR3 nucleotides read TGCAGCGGGACAGGGGGAACCGGGGAGCTGTTTTTT. Amino acids: CSGTGGTGELFF.

In the case of this clonotype: This may stem from a read error, because a much larger clone lies one nucleotide away. The CDR3 end shows no conserved phenylalanine or tryptophan, and so a read error is likely. The chain recombines TRBV20-1 with TRBJ2-1; D is unresolved. Per germline, CDR1 DFQATT and CDR2 SNEGSKA (reference sequence). Trimming left V 1 base short and J 9 bases short, with 7 bases between. The CDR3 loop spans 11 amino acids. CDR3 sequence (DNA): TGCAGTGCTAGAGTGGGGTTTGAGCAGTTCTCC. This encodes CSARVGFEQFS.

The CDR3 bases are TGCAGTGCTAGAGATGAGATGAGCTATGGCTACACCTTC. Amino acid sequence: CSARDEMSYGYTF. The rearrangement joins TRBV20-1 to TRBJ1-2, with D unresolved. Per the germline V gene, CDR1 is DFQATT and CDR2 is SNEGSKA (reference sequence). Trimming removed 0 bases at V and 4 bases at J, with 9 bases between. The CDR3 spans 13 residues.

This clonotype was recorded at least ten times. The chain recombines TRBV20-1 with TRBJ1-6; D is undetermined. Between the trimmed V and J ends, which lost 0 bases and 7 bases, there was a span of 13 bases. The germline gives CDR1 DFQATT, CDR2 SNEGSKA (reference sequence). The CDR3 has 15 amino acids. CDR3 in amino acids: CSARDGKAPNSPLHF. The DNA of the CDR3 is TGCAGTGCTAGAGATGGAAAGGCCCCCAATTCACCCCTCCACTTT.

This clonotype was detected ten times or more. Germline is not matched at one junction end, which may reflect a read error. The chain joins TRBV5-1 to TRBJ2-3, with a possible D match to TRBD2 (6 bases). Germline CDR1 and CDR2: SGHRS and YFSETQ. The CDR3 loop spans 15 amino acids. CDR3 bases: TGTGCCAGCAGCTTAGTGGGGGGATCCACAGATACGCAGTATTTT. It translates to CASSLVGGSTDTQYF.

In this sample, this clonotype turned up many times. V and J are TRBV6-5 and TRBJ2-5, with TRBD2 matching over 13 bases. This CDR3 is 16 amino acids long. Germline values: CDR1 MNHEY, CDR2 SVGAGI. The V and J ends lost 2 bases and 2 bases, in that order; junction bases with no gene match: 2. The CDR3, as DNA: TGTGCCAGCAGTTACCCGGGACTAGCGGGGCAAGAGACCCAGTACTTC. Encoded protein: CASSYPGLAGQETQYF.

This clonotype was seen repeatedly, ten times or more. The chain has TRBV6-5 and TRBJ2-1; 9 positions agree with TRBD1. In germline, CDR1 is MNHEY, CDR2 SVGAGI. This CDR3 is built from 14 residues. Germline trimming cut 2 bases from V and 7 bases from J; bases unmatched to any gene: 3. This CDR3 is CASSYTDRGNEQFF. The CDR3 coding sequence is TGTGCCAGCAGTTACACGGACAGGGGAAATGAGCAGTTCTTC.

This clonotype was counted only a few times. The V and J genes are TRBV24-1 and TRBJ1-5; 8 nucleotides align to TRBD1. CDR1 and CDR2 from the germline V gene are KGHDR and SFDVKD. Trimming cost V 4 bases and J 4 bases; bases outside gene matches: 5. This CDR3 is 15 amino acids long. Here the CDR3 reads CATSDPTGGNQPQHF. The CDR3 coding sequence is TGTGCCACCAGTGACCCAACAGGGGGGAATCAGCCCCAGCATTTT.

The sample holds many counts of this clonotype. This chain connects TRBV7-9 to TRBJ2-7; a possible D gene is TRBD1 (6 bases). CDR1 is SEHNR, CDR2 FQNEAQ, per germline (reference sequence). This CDR3 spans 16 amino acids. V was trimmed by 3 bases and J by 2 bases, leaving 17 bases between them. In DNA, the CDR3 is TGTGCCAGCAGCTTTTCCGGGGACACGGATACCTACGAGCAGTACGTC. Amino acid sequence: CASSFSGDTDTYEQYV.

This rearrangement joins TRBV11-2 to TRBJ2-2; no clear D gene. The V end was cut by 2 bases, the J end by 4 bases, with 20 bases between. From germline, CDR1 is SGHAT and CDR2 FQNNGV. This CDR3 has 18 residues. CDR3 sequence reads: CASSLFARSKTSTGELFF. The CDR3 DNA is TGTGCCAGCAGCTTATTTGCCCGGTCCAAAACCAGCACCGGGGAGCTGTTTTTT.

This rearrangement joins TRBV12-3 or TRBV12-4 to TRBJ2-1, with 8 bases aligning to TRBD1. V was clipped by 3 bases and J by 8 bases; unmatched bases: 3. The CDR3 covers 13 residues. The CDR3 DNA sequence: TGTGCCAGCAGTTTGGGCAGGGGGCATGAGCAGTTCTTC. This codes for CASSLGRGHEQFF.

V gene TRBV11-2 combines with J gene TRBJ2-1, with 9 bases aligning to TRBD2. The CDR3 has 14 amino acids. Looked up from germline, CDR1 is SGHAT and CDR2 is FQNNGV. Germline trimming cut 8 bases from V and 5 bases from J; bases unmatched to any gene: 7. CDR3 in amino acids: CASDTTSGNNEQFF. The CDR3 DNA reads as TGTGCCAGCGATACGACTAGCGGAAACAATGAGCAGTTCTTC.

This clonotype was counted only a few times. The chain combines TRBV15 with TRBJ1-4; TRBD1 aligns across 7 bases. Trimming at V came to 2 bases and at J to 0 bases, leaving 6 bases not matched to a gene. From germline, CDR1 is LNHNV and CDR2 YYDKDF (reference sequence). The CDR3 runs 17 residues. CDR3 residues: CATSRLTGRSTNEKLFF. The CDR3 nucleotides read TGTGCCACCAGCAGATTGACAGGGAGATCAACTAATGAAAAACTGTTTTTT.

This clonotype showed up many times. The chain employs TRBV20-1 and TRBJ1-3; 10 bases are shared with TRBD1. After removal of 0 bases from V and 2 bases from J, the junction contained 4 bases not matched to a gene. Germline lookup yields CDR1 DFQATT and CDR2 SNEGSKA (reference sequence). The CDR3 contains 16 residues. The CDR3 DNA follows: TGCAGTGCTAGAGACCGACAGGGGGCAGCTGGAAACACCATATATTTT. Amino acids: CSARDRQGAAGNTIYF.

At least ten counts were recorded for this clonotype. V usage is TRBV12-3 or TRBV12-4 and J usage is TRBJ1-6; a possible D gene is TRBD1 (5 bases). The CDR3 covers 15 residues. V lost 2 bases to trimming and J lost 8 bases, with 13 bases between them. CDR3 protein: CASSLWGRTDSPLHF. CDR3 in DNA: TGTGCCAGCAGTTTATGGGGACGGACTGATTCACCCCTCCACTTT.

This clonotype was counted at least ten times. The V gene is TRBV12-3 or TRBV12-4, the J gene TRBJ2-7; perhaps D is TRBD1 or TRBD2 (5 bases each). The CDR3 sequence is 14 residues long. Deletions cut 5 bases from V and 2 bases from J, with 13 bases between. The CDR3 here is CASSPGRITYEQYF. The DNA of the CDR3 is TGTGCCAGCAGTCCGGGACGCATAACCTACGAGCAGTACTTC.

The rearrangement links TRBV4-3 to TRBJ2-5, with TRBD2 as a possible D gene (5 bases). V lost 2 bases to trimming and J lost 0 bases, with 16 bases between them. In germline, CDR1 is LGHNA, CDR2 YSLEER. This CDR3 has 17 residues. For the CDR3, the DNA is TGCGCCAGCAGCCAATCTCGCTTTAGCGCAAACCAAGAGACCCAGTACTTC. This codes for CASSQSRFSANQETQYF.

Ten or more counts support this clonotype. The chain combines TRBV4-2 with TRBJ1-1; the D is unclear. The germline gives CDR1 LGHNA, CDR2 YNFKEQ. The CDR3 extends over 14 amino acids. With 1 base removed from V and 10 bases from J, the gap between germline ends came to 16 bases. The CDR3 is CASSQGLGGSLAFF. The CDR3 DNA sequence: TGTGCCAGCAGCCAAGGATTAGGAGGAAGTTTAGCTTTCTTT.

Many counts were recorded for this clonotype. V gene TRBV20-1 combines with J gene TRBJ1-2; D might be TRBD1 (5 bases). Between the trimmed V and J ends, which lost 0 bases and 8 bases, there was a span of 13 bases. Germline V CDR1 and CDR2: DFQATT, SNEGSKA (reference sequence). This CDR3 is 13 amino acids long. CDR3 coding DNA: TGCAGTGCTAGAGAGGGGGGGAGGGGCGGCTACACCTTC. Amino acids: CSAREGGRGGYTF.

This clonotype was seen many times. The chain is built from TRBV12-3 or TRBV12-4 and TRBJ1-2, with D tentatively TRBD1 (6 bases). With 4 bases removed from V and 6 bases from J, the gap between germline ends came to 6 bases. The CDR3 is 11 residues long. The CDR3, as DNA: TGTGCCAGCAGTTACAGGGATGGCTACACCTTC. It yields the protein CASSYRDGYTF.

The rearrangement links TRBV5-1 to TRBJ2-3, with D possibly matching TRBD2 (6 bases). Trimming shortened V by 6 bases and J by 4 bases, and 9 bases separated the two germline ends. The CDR3 spans 12 residues. Germline values: CDR1 SGHRS, CDR2 YFSETQ. CDR3 nucleotide sequence: TGCGCCAGCATGGGACTGTCAGATACGCAGTATTTT. It yields the protein CASMGLSDTQYF.

CDR3 DNA sequence: TGTGCCAGCAGCCGCGGGGAGGGGAGCTCCTACGAGCAGTACGTC. This gives the protein CASSRGEGSSYEQYV. The V call is TRBV11-2, the J call TRBJ2-7, with 7 positions matching TRBD2. The V gene's germline CDR1 is SGHAT and CDR2 FQNNGV. After removal of 5 bases from V and 0 bases from J, the junction contained 7 bases not matched to a gene. The CDR3 runs 15 residues.

The table lists this clonotype with a few counts. V gene TRBV5-1 combines with J gene TRBJ1-1; no definite D call. The ends were cut back, 0 bases at V and 6 bases at J, with 6 bases in the middle. The CDR3 runs 12 residues. The germline V gene has CDR1 SGHRS and CDR2 YFSETQ. CDR3 DNA sequence: TGCGCCAGCAGCTTGGACCCCTCTGAAGCTTTCTTT. Amino acids: CASSLDPSEAFF.

This clonotype has a handful of counts. The rearrangement joins TRBV7-8 to TRBJ2-5; 8 positions agree with TRBD2. The J segment lost 2 bases and the V segment lost 8 bases, leaving 10 bases of the junction unmatched. Germline lookup yields CDR1 SGHVS and CDR2 FQNEAQ. CDR3 length equals 15 residues. The CDR3 here is CASVSGGNSQETQYF. DNA for the CDR3: TGTGCCAGCGTATCGGGAGGGAATTCGCAAGAGACCCAGTACTTC.

This clonotype was observed many times. The chain recombines TRBV6-1 with TRBJ1-1; D possibly corresponds to TRBD1 (5 bases). V was cut by 0 bases and J by 5 bases, with 7 bases left in between. CDR1 and CDR2 from the germline V gene are MNHNS and SASEGT. CDR3 length: 13 amino acids. CDR3 protein: CASSEAGDTEAFF. The CDR3 DNA follows: TGTGCCAGCAGTGAAGCAGGGGATACTGAAGCTTTCTTT.